Below, 29 T cell receptor beta chains from the same sample are listed, as sequenced in a study of T cell changes during pregnancy in multiple sclerosis. The method was immunoSEQ multiplex PCR; TCRdb's version includes in-frame clones alone and lacks a portion of them. This sample yields about 97,000 clones, of which 91% are seen a single time; 2.5% to 4% belongs to the top ten. The sample was peripheral blood, taken in the second trimester of pregnancy. These receptors came from a female donor with multiple sclerosis, enrolled in a pregnancy study.

The V call is TRBV7-9, the J call TRBJ2-7, with a possible D match to TRBD1 (5 bases). The CDR3 loop spans 15 amino acids. Trimming shortened V by 1 base and J by 6 bases, and 16 bases separated the two germline ends. From germline, CDR1 is SEHNR and CDR2 FQNEAQ (reference sequence). The CDR3 here is CASSLGSGLQAEQYF. CDR3 coding DNA: TGTGCCAGCAGCTTAGGGTCAGGGCTCCAGGCCGAGCAGTACTTC. Supplemented by reference TRBV7-9 and TRBJ2-7, the full variable domain reads DTGVSQNPRHKITKRGQNVTFRCDPISEHNRLYWYRQTLGQGPEFLTYFQNEAQLEKSRLLSDRFSAERPKGSFSTLEIQRTEQGDSAMYLCASSLGSGLQAEQYFGPGTRLTVT.

The CDR3 loop is CASWAGEVLEQFF. CDR3 coding DNA: TGTGCCAGCTGGGCGGGAGAAGTCCTCGAGCAGTTCTTC. The chain uses TRBV2 and TRBJ2-1, with 7 bases matching TRBD2. This CDR3 is 13 amino acids long. Trimming cost V 8 bases and J 10 bases; bases outside gene matches: 11. The V gene's germline CDR1 is SNHLY and CDR2 FYNNEI.

This clone was counted a single time. The chain is built from TRBV28 and TRBJ1-2; 7 positions match TRBD1. The CDR3 consists of 13 residues. Unmatched junction bases numbered 3, after V lost 5 bases and J lost 3 bases. Germline V gene data show CDR1 as MDHEN and CDR2 as SYDVKM. CDR3 nucleotides: TGTGCCAGCAGTACCGGGACAGACTATGGCTACACCTTC. This codes for CASSTGTDYGYTF.

This clone was seen a single time. The chain employs TRBV5-1 and TRBJ2-7; D is unresolved. Germline assignment: CDR1 SGHRS and CDR2 YFSETQ. V lost 0 bases and J lost 3, with 7 bases in between. This CDR3 is 13 amino acids long. CDR3 sequence reads: CASSLAGVYEQYF. The CDR3 DNA sequence: TGCGCCAGCAGCTTGGCCGGTGTCTACGAGCAGTACTTC. The full variable domain, its missing parts supplied by reference TRBV5-1 and TRBJ2-7, is KAGVTQTPRYLIKTRGQQVTLSCSPISGHRSVSWYQQTPGQGLQFLFEYFSETQRNKGNFPGRFSGRQFSNSRSEMNVSTLELGDSALYLCASSLAGVYEQYFGPGTRLTVT.

This rearrangement joins TRBV27 to TRBJ2-7, with 10 bases fitting TRBD2. The germline V gene has CDR1 MNHEY and CDR2 SMNVEV (reference sequence). The CDR3 is made up of 17 amino acids. V dropped 7 bases and J dropped 0; count of bases not matched to a gene: 12. Here the CDR3 DNA reads TGTGCCAGCAACTCTAGCGGGAGCCCCCAACTCTCCTACGAGCAGTACTTC. Protein sequence: CASNSSGSPQLSYEQYF.

The V gene is TRBV9, the J gene TRBJ2-2; TRBD2 matches at 12 bases. This CDR3 spans 21 amino acids. V gave up 3 bases and J gave up 4 bases; unmatched junction bases: 19. Germline values: CDR1 SGDLS, CDR2 YYNGEE. The CDR3 is CASSGGRAASGRAASTGELFF. Here the CDR3 DNA reads TGTGCCAGCAGCGGGGGGAGGGCGGCTAGCGGGAGGGCCGCGAGCACCGGGGAGCTGTTTTTT.

This clone was recorded once. The V call is TRBV15, the J call TRBJ2-6; unclear D gene. The V gene lost 3 bases and the J gene lost 9 bases, with 15 bases spanning the gap. From germline, CDR1 is LNHNV and CDR2 YYDKDF (reference sequence). CDR3 length: 15 residues. CDR3 sequence (DNA): TGTGCCACCAGCAGTGGTACGCGGTTAGACAACGTCCTGACTTTC. Amino acid sequence: CATSSGTRLDNVLTF.

The gene calls are TRBV30 and TRBJ1-2; 8 bases are shared with TRBD1. This CDR3 is built from 15 residues. Germline assignment: CDR1 GTSNPN and CDR2 SVGIG (reference sequence). J gave up 7 bases and V 2 bases, and 12 bases lay outside the gene matches. The CDR3: CAWSKSQGAARGYTF. CDR3 nucleotides: TGTGCCTGGAGTAAATCCCAGGGGGCGGCTCGTGGCTACACCTTC.

V usage is TRBV7-6 and J usage is TRBJ2-1; D is undetermined. Germline lookup yields CDR1 SGHVS and CDR2 FNYEAQ. With 5 bases removed from V and 11 bases from J, the gap between germline ends came to 10 bases. The CDR3 contains 11 residues. CDR3 region: CASSPEIKQFF. The CDR3 bases are TGTGCCAGCAGCCCGGAGATCAAGCAGTTCTTC.

The chain combines TRBV7-9 with TRBJ2-3; possibly TRBD2 for D (5 bases). Trimming stripped 1 base from V and 2 bases from J, with 16 bases between. From germline, CDR1 is SEHNR and CDR2 FQNEAQ (reference sequence). The CDR3 runs to 17 residues. CDR3 in amino acids: CASSLGRTSTNTDTQYF. The CDR3, as DNA: TGTGCCAGCAGCTTAGGTCGGACTTCCACCAACACAGATACGCAGTATTTT.

The gene calls are TRBV6-1 and TRBJ2-4, with D perhaps matching TRBD1 (5 bases). Trimming cost V 2 bases and J 7 bases, with 15 bases left between them. In germline, CDR1 is MNHNS, CDR2 SASEGT. The CDR3 length is 15 residues. The CDR3, as DNA: TGTGCCAGCAGTGAACCGGCAGGGATGACGAACATTCAGTACTTC. It specifies CASSEPAGMTNIQYF.

The chain carries TRBV9 and TRBJ2-2; D is unclear. Germline V CDR1 and CDR2: SGDLS, YYNGEE. There are 11 residues in the CDR3. V was cut by 0 bases and J by 8 bases, with 2 bases left in between. The CDR3 is CASSVAGELFF. The DNA for the CDR3 is TGTGCCAGCAGCGTAGCAGGGGAGCTGTTTTTT.

The V call is TRBV5-1, the J call TRBJ1-1, with D possibly being TRBD1 (6 bases). Germline CDR1 reads SGHRS; CDR2 reads YFSETQ. The V end was cut by 0 bases, the J end by 4 bases, with 13 bases between. This CDR3 is built from 15 residues. The CDR3 loop is CASSLEGVTGTEAFF. CDR3 in DNA: TGCGCCAGCAGCTTGGAGGGGGTTACGGGCACTGAAGCTTTCTTT.

CDR3 in amino acids: CASGHDREDTEAFF. CDR3 DNA: TGTGCTAGTGGTCACGACAGGGAGGACACTGAAGCTTTCTTT. The rearrangement links TRBV12-5 to TRBJ1-1, with 7 bases identical to TRBD1. CDR1 is LGHNT, CDR2 FRNRAP, per germline. The trim removed 5 bases at V and 3 bases at J, leaving 6 bases unmatched. The CDR3 contains 14 residues.

This chain joins TRBV7-8 and TRBJ1-1, with D unresolved. The CDR3 sequence is 13 residues long. CDR1 and CDR2 (germline): SGHVS, FQNEAQ. Trimming cost V 2 bases and J 11 bases, with 15 bases left between them. The DNA for the CDR3 is TGTGCCAGCAGCTTAAGAACTTCCCGGGTGGCTTTCTTT. Its translation: CASSLRTSRVAFF.

The rearrangement links TRBV6-5 to TRBJ1-5; TRBD1 matches at 7 bases. V gave up 5 bases and J gave up 0 bases; unmatched junction bases: 1. CDR1 is MNHEY, CDR2 SVGAGI, per germline. The CDR3 totals 14 residues. The DNA for the CDR3 is TGTGCCAGCAGTACAGGGGTTAGCAATCAGCCCCAGCATTTT. This encodes CASSTGVSNQPQHF.

The chain combines TRBV6-5 with TRBJ2-7; no firm D call. Germline V gives CDR1 MNHEY, CDR2 SVGAGI. The CDR3 is 15 amino acids. Between the trimmed V and J ends, which lost 4 bases and 2 bases, there was a span of 15 bases. The CDR3 loop is CASSSPRLGAYEQYF. The DNA of the CDR3 is TGTGCCAGCAGTTCCCCTCGCCTCGGAGCCTACGAGCAGTACTTC.

J is TRBJ2-3 and V is TRBV28; weak D call: TRBD1 (5 bases). The germline V and J ends were trimmed by 7 bases and 5 bases, with 16 bases remaining between them. The length of the CDR3 is 14 residues. Germline V gene data show CDR1 as MDHEN and CDR2 as SYDVKM. The CDR3 DNA is TGTGCCAGCACCCCCCAGGGCGGAGTAGATACGCAGTATTTT. Translating gives CASTPQGGVDTQYF.

This chain links TRBV29-1 with TRBJ1-2, with D possibly matching TRBD1 (5 bases). Germline V gives CDR1 SQVTM, CDR2 ANQGSEA. This CDR3 contains 13 residues. The CDR3 loop is CRRNGRGCYGYTF. The CDR3 DNA reads TGCAGGAGAAATGGGAGGGGTTGCTATGGCTACACCTTC.

The genes are TRBV28 and TRBJ2-6; 7 nucleotides line up with TRBD2. Germline values: CDR1 MDHEN, CDR2 SYDVKM. This CDR3 has 17 amino acids. V lost 8 bases and J lost 2; bases outside the gene matches: 12. CDR3 loop: CASSSFGGGTGANVLTF. The DNA of the CDR3 is TGTGCCAGCTCCTCCTTTGGGGGGGGGACTGGGGCCAACGTCCTGACTTTC. Full variable domain (missing parts from reference TRBV28 and TRBJ2-6): DVKVTQSSRYLVKRTGEKVFLECVQDMDHENMFWYRQDPGLGLRLIYFSYDVKMKEKGDIPEGYSVSREKKERFSLILESASTNQTSMYLCASSSFGGGTGANVLTFGAGSRLTVL.

The V gene is TRBV2, the J gene TRBJ1-5; D is unresolved. V lost 0 bases, J lost 7 bases, and 16 bases lay in between. This CDR3 is 16 amino acids long. CDR1 and CDR2 (germline): SNHLY, FYNNEI. CDR3 nucleotides: TGTGCCAGCAGTGAAGCGAGTGGAGGGAAGGAGCAGCCCCAGCATTTT. The encoded protein is CASSEASGGKEQPQHF.

This chain links TRBV6-6 with TRBJ2-7; 9 nucleotides match TRBD2. The CDR3 is 13 amino acids. V gave up 4 bases and J gave up 7 bases; unmatched junction bases: 5. Per the germline V gene, CDR1 is MNHNY and CDR2 is SVGAGI (reference sequence). The CDR3 sequence is CASSSGLAREQYF. CDR3 DNA sequence: TGTGCCAGCAGTTCCGGACTAGCGCGTGAGCAGTACTTC.

This chain connects TRBV19 to TRBJ1-4; 8 bases map to TRBD1. CDR1 and CDR2 (germline): LNHDA, SQIVND (reference sequence). V gave up 6 bases and J gave up 4 bases; unmatched junction bases: 4. CDR3 size: 14 residues. This CDR3 reads CASRDRGRNEKLFF. CDR3 DNA sequence: TGTGCCAGTAGAGACAGGGGCCGTAATGAAAAACTGTTTTTT.

V is TRBV28 and J is TRBJ1-1; the match to TRBD1 covers 7 bases. Per germline, CDR1 MDHEN and CDR2 SYDVKM. V gave up 6 bases and J gave up 1 base; unmatched junction bases: 2. The CDR3 extends over 13 amino acids. CDR3 amino acids: CASRGQWNTEAFF. CDR3 nucleotides: TGTGCCAGCAGGGGACAGTGGAACACTGAAGCTTTCTTT.

The chain carries TRBV6-1 and TRBJ2-7; 8 bases agree with TRBD2. Germline V gene lookup returns CDR1 MNHNS and CDR2 SASEGT. J was trimmed by 4 bases and V by 8 bases; bases with no gene match: 10. The CDR3 has 14 residues. The CDR3 DNA reads as TGTGCCAGCCGGGGAGCGGGAGTGGGGTACGAGCAGTACTTC. This gives the protein CASRGAGVGYEQYF.

The J gene is TRBJ2-2, the V gene TRBV27, with TRBD1 identical over 7 bases. Unmatched junction bases numbered 6, after V lost 2 bases and J lost 3 bases. This CDR3 has 16 residues. Germline CDR1 and CDR2: MNHEY and SMNVEV (reference sequence). The CDR3 region is CASSLRDRADTGELFF. As DNA, the CDR3 is TGTGCCAGCAGTTTACGTGACAGGGCCGACACCGGGGAGCTGTTTTTT.

The chain links TRBV19 to TRBJ2-1, with D maybe TRBD2 (6 bases). Trimming left V 7 bases short and J 0 bases short, with 13 bases between. This CDR3 has 15 amino acids. Per the germline V gene, CDR1 is LNHDA and CDR2 is SQIVND (reference sequence). The CDR3 spells CASTLAATSYNEQFF. CDR3 coding DNA: TGTGCCAGTACCTTAGCGGCTACCTCCTACAATGAGCAGTTCTTC.

V and J are TRBV19 and TRBJ2-2; no reliable D call. The CDR3 consists of 14 residues. Trimming pared 8 bases from V and 2 bases from J, leaving 12 bases between. The germline V gene encodes CDR1 LNHDA and CDR2 SQIVND (reference sequence). The CDR3 region is CASYQTPNTGELFF. CDR3 in DNA: TGTGCCAGTTATCAGACACCCAACACCGGGGAGCTGTTTTTT.

The rearrangement links TRBV19 to TRBJ2-1, with D perhaps matching TRBD2 (6 bases). This CDR3 is built from 16 residues. CDR1 is LNHDA and CDR2 is SQIVND in the germline V gene (reference sequence). The V and J ends lost 4 bases and 0 bases respectively, with 13 bases between them. The CDR3 reads CASSTGLLSSYNEQFF. The CDR3 DNA is TGTGCCAGTAGTACGGGACTCCTTAGCTCCTACAATGAGCAGTTCTTC.